The entry that follows covers one T cell receptor beta chain sequence. As yet, its antigen is unknown. This CDR3 is built from 15 residues. The V gene's germline CDR1 is SGHNT and CDR2 YENEEA. The V end lost 5 bases, the J end lost 5 bases, and 16 bases lay between the germline ends. The data belong to a study of T cell responses to AZD1222 COVID-19 vaccine. Study background: Recipients boosted at about 4 weeks or about 12 weeks are pooled. Notes on the study in general: Baseline seropositives among AZD1222 recipients totaled only six.

Sequenced by immunoSEQ multiplex PCR; TCRdb stores in-frame clones only, minus some. This table has 120,000 to 150,000 clones, approximately 90% appearing once. This chain connects TRBV11-3 to TRBJ2-1; tentatively, D is TRBD2 (5 bases). The clonotype originates from an adult in good health. Sample: peripheral blood, taken on day 0 of AZD1222 vaccination. The CDR3 loop is CASSPIHDYNNEQFF. CDR3 coding DNA: TGTGCCAGCAGCCCGATCCATGACTACAACAATGAGCAGTTCTTC.